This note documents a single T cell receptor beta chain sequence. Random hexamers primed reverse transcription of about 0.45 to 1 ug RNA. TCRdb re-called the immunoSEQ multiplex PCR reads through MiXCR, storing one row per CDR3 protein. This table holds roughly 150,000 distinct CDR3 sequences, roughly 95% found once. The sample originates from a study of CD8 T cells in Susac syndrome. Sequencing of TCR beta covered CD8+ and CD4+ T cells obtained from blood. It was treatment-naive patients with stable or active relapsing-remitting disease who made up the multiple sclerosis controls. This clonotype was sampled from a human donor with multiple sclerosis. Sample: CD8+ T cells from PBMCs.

The CDR3 DNA sequence: TGTGCCAGCAGCCCTTGGGGCAGGGACAGCGAGCAGTACTTC. Protein: CASSPWGRDSEQYF. The chain carries TRBV7-9 and TRBJ2-7; 7 nucleotides align to TRBD1. With V trimmed by 5 bases and J by 6 bases, 10 bases remained unmatched. The germline V gene encodes CDR1 SEHNR and CDR2 FQNEAQ (reference sequence). The CDR3 covers 14 residues. Full variable domain (remainder filled in from reference TRBV7-9 and TRBJ2-7): DTGVSQNPRHKITKRGQNVTFRCDPISEHNRLYWYRQTLGQGPEFLTYFQNEAQLEKSRLLSDRFSAERPKGSFSTLEIQRTEQGDSAMYLCASSPWGRDSEQYFGPGTRLTVT.